This TCR beta chain was captured in a study of shared clonotypes between healthy human individuals. Trimming took 4 bases from V and 0 from J; bases not matched to a gene: 9. Germline CDR1 reads MNHEY; CDR2 reads SMNVEV (reference sequence). The CDR3 consists of 18 residues. Profiled with immunoSEQ multiplex PCR; TCRdb holds only in-frame clones, not every one. The table has about a million clones, about 80% seen once. This sequence joins TRBV27 and TRBJ2-2; TRBD1 aligns across 9 bases. The TCR was taken from a young man in good health. Some clones in this sample may be carry-over from other donors' samples. The sequenced sample consisted of memory CD4+ T cells from PBMCs. Specified subset: CD45RA-negative fraction. CDR3 sequence reads: CASSSNRGRASNTGELFF. The CDR3 DNA reads TGTGCCAGCAGTTCGAACAGGGGGCGGGCCTCGAACACCGGGGAGCTGTTTTTT.